A selection of T cell receptor beta chains follows, all from one sample in a study of regulatory T cells in long-lasting Graves disease. TCRdb re-derived calls from the multiplex PCR reads in MiXCR, one entry per CDR3 protein. The sample comprises about 620,000 distinct CDR3 sequences, roughly 15% of which are singletons, and around a sixth rests with the top ten. A further study also used this sample, focusing on T cells in Graves' hyperthyroidism and ophthalmopathy.

Source: peripheral blood mononuclear cells (PBMCs), taken at new diagnosis, from a patient treated with antithyroid drugs. Receptors were obtained from a woman aged 30 to 39 with Graves disease. CDR3s include the opening cysteine and the closing phenylalanine or tryptophan. A D gene is named only where the DNA matches it firmly. Expanded clones are given a class, and other clones once, few, many or no size at all.

TRBJ2-7,NA,TRBV14,many,CASSQDWVATYEQYF,TGTGCCAGCAGCCAAGATTGGGTGGCAACCTACGAGCAGTACTTC
TRBJ2-7,NA,TRBV20-1,NA,CSASRGAPFYEQYF,TGCAGTGCTTCCCGGGGAGCCCCCTTTTACGAGCAGTACTTC
TRBJ2-7,TRBD1,TRBV5-1,NA,CASSLAGTGRTYEQYF,TGCGCCAGCAGCTTGGCCGGGACAGGGAGAACCTACGAGCAGTACTTC
TRBJ2-1,NA,TRBV20-1,few,CSARSPGVAEYNEQFF,TGCAGTGCTAGAAGCCCCGGGGTAGCGGAATACAATGAGCAGTTCTTC
TRBJ2-1,TRBD2,TRBV11-2,many,CASSLLAGRNNEQFF,TGTGCCAGCAGCTTGCTAGCGGGGAGAAACAATGAGCAGTTCTTC
TRBJ1-6,TRBD1,TRBV6-4,NA,CASSETGQGRSPLHF,TGTGCCAGCAGTGAAACGGGACAGGGAAGGTCACCCCTCCACTTT
TRBJ2-3,TRBD2,TRBV7-9,NA,CASSLSPPPVAGRDTQYF,TGTGCCAGCAGCTTATCACCTCCTCCGGTAGCGGGAAGGGATACGCAGTATTTT
TRBJ2-3,TRBD2,TRBV28,many,CASSLGLAGRTDTQYF,TGTGCCAGCAGCTTAGGACTAGCGGGACGGACAGATACGCAGTATTTT
TRBJ2-1,NA,TRBV28,NA,CATAGGISYNEQFF,TGTGCCACCGCGGGCGGGATCTCCTACAATGAGCAGTTCTTC
TRBJ2-2,NA,TRBV28,many,CASSFLPRGLTGELFF,TGTGCCAGCAGTTTTCTCCCAAGGGGATTAACCGGGGAGCTGTTTTTT
TRBJ2-7,NA,TRBV28,many,CASSNFYEQYF,TGTGCCAGCAGTAACTTTTACGAGCAGTACTTC
TRBJ2-5,TRBD1,TRBV5-1,few,CASSLFPGQKETQYF,TGCGCCAGCAGCTTATTTCCGGGACAGAAAGAGACCCAGTACTTC
TRBJ1-1,NA,TRBV2,many,CASSALGGLVAEAFF,TGTGCCAGCAGTGCTTTGGGGGGCTTGGTGGCTGAAGCTTTCTTT
TRBJ2-1,TRBD2,TRBV6-1,few,CASSKAAGGKDEQFF,TGTGCCAGCTCAAAGGCTGCGGGGGGCAAGGATGAGCAGTTCTTC
TRBJ2-2,TRBD1,TRBV6-2/TRBV6-3,few,CASSEPGQDTGELFF,TGTGCCAGCAGTGAACCGGGACAGGACACCGGGGAGCTGTTTTTT
TRBJ2-3,NA,TRBV7-3,many,CASSFQRTDTQYF,TGTGCCAGCAGCTTCCAAAGGACAGATACGCAGTATTTT
TRBJ1-1,NA,TRBV18,NA,CASSPTPSYTEAFF,TGTGCCAGCTCACCTACGCCCAGCTACACTGAAGCTTTCTTT
TRBJ2-2,TRBD2,TRBV2,few,CASIAPRLAGNTGELFF,TGTGCCAGCATTGCCCCTCGACTAGCGGGAAACACCGGGGAGCTGTTTTTT
TRBJ1-4,NA,TRBV28,NA,CASSSQPYNEKLFF,TGTGCCAGCAGTTCCCAGCCGTATAATGAAAAACTGTTTTTT
TRBJ2-2,TRBD1,TRBV12-3/TRBV12-4,many,CASSRDRVAGGELFF,TGTGCCAGCAGTAGGGACAGGGTGGCGGGCGGGGAGCTGTTTTTT
TRBJ2-1,NA,TRBV10-3,many,CAISQRAENEQFF,TGTGCCATCTCCCAGCGGGCTGAAAATGAGCAGTTCTTC
TRBJ2-2,NA,TRBV28,many,CASSLSGTGELFF,TGTGCCAGCAGTTTGTCAGGGACCGGGGAGCTGTTTTTT
TRBJ2-6,NA,TRBV20-1,NA,CSARDAGGASGANVLTF,TGCAGTGCTAGAGATGCTGGGGGCGCGTCTGGGGCCAACGTCCTGACTTTC
TRBJ2-6,NA,TRBV6-2/TRBV6-3,once,CASSEFESGANVLTF,TGTGCCAGCAGTGAATTCGAGAGTGGGGCCAACGTCCTGACTTTC
TRBJ1-4,NA,TRBV2,many,CASSSLSLKGLFF,TGTGCCAGTAGTTCTTTGAGCCTAAAGGGCCTGTTTTTT
TRBJ2-2,NA,TRBV19,NA,CASSIDGGTGELFF,TGTGCCAGTAGTATAGATGGGGGGACCGGGGAGCTGTTTTTT